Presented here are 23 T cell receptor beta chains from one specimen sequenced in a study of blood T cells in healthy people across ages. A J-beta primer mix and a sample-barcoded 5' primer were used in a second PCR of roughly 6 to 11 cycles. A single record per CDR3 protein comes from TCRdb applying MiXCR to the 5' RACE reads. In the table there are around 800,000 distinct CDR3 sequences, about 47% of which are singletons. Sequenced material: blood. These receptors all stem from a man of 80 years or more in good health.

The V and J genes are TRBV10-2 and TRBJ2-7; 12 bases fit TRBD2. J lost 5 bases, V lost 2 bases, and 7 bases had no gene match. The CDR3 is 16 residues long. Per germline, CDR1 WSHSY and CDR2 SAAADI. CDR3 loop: CASSETWTSGNNEQYF. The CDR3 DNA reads TGCGCCAGCAGTGAGACCTGGACTAGCGGGAACAACGAGCAGTACTTC.

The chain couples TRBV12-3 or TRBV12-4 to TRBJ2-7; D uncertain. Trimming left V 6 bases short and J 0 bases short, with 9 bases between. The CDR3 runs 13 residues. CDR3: CASRLTTSYEQYF. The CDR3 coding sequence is TGTGCCAGCAGGCTAACTACCTCCTACGAGCAGTACTTC.

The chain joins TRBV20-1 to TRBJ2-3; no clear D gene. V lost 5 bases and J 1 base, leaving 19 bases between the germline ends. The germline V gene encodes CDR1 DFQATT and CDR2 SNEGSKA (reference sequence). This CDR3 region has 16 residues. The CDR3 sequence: CSAGASPPRRTDTQYF. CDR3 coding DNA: TGCAGTGCTGGAGCCTCCCCCCCTCGACGCACAGATACGCAGTATTTT.

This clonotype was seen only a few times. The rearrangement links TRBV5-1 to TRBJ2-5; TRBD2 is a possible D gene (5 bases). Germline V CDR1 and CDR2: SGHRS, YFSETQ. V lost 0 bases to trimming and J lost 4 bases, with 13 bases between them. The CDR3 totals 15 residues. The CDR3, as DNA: TGCGCCAGCAGCTTGGCCCGGCAGGCGGGAGAGACCCAGTACTTC. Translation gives CASSLARQAGETQYF.

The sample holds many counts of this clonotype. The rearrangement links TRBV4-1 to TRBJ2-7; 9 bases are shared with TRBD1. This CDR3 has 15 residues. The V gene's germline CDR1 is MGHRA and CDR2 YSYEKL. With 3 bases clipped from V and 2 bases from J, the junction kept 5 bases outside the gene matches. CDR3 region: CASSQPGQGTYEQYF. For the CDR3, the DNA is TGCGCCAGCAGCCAGCCGGGACAGGGAACCTACGAGCAGTACTTC.

CDR3 residues: CAISVGRGSDTQYF. In DNA, the CDR3 is TGTGCCATCAGTGTGGGCAGGGGTTCAGATACGCAGTATTTT. V is TRBV10-3 and J is TRBJ2-3; maybe TRBD1 (6 bases). Germline V gene data show CDR1 as ENHRY and CDR2 as SYGVKD. CDR3 length: 14 residues. V shed 4 bases and J shed 4 bases, with 12 bases lying between them.

The CDR3 reads CASSRWRDTEAFF. In nucleotides, the CDR3 is TGTGCCAGCAGTCGATGGCGGGACACTGAAGCTTTCTTT. This chain uses TRBV27 with TRBJ1-1; no firm D call. Germline V gives CDR1 MNHEY, CDR2 SMNVEV (reference sequence). The CDR3 runs to 13 residues. V was trimmed by 5 bases and J by 3 bases, leaving 10 bases between them.

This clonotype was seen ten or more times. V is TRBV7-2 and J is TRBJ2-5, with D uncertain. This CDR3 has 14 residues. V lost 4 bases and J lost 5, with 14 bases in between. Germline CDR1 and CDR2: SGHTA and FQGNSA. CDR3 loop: CASSSARVAETQYF. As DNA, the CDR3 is TGTGCCAGCAGCTCTGCAAGGGTTGCGGAGACCCAGTACTTC.

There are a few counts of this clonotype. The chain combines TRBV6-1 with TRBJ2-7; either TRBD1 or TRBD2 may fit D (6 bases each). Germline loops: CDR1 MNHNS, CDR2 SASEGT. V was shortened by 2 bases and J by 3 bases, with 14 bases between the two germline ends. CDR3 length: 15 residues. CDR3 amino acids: CASSERDGGIYEQYF. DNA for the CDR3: TGTGCCAGCAGTGAAAGGGACGGGGGCATCTACGAGCAGTACTTC.

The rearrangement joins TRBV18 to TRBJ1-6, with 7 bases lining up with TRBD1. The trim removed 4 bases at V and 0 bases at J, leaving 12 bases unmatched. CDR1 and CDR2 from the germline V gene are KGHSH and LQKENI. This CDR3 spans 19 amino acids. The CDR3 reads CASSLLDRSKSSYNSPLHF. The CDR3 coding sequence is TGTGCCAGCTCACTGTTGGACAGGTCCAAGAGCTCCTATAATTCACCCCTCCACTTT. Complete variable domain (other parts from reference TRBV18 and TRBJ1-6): NAGVMQNPRHLVRRRGQEARLRCSPMKGHSHVYWYRQLPEEGLKFMVYLQKENIIDESGMPKERFSAEFPKEGPSILRIQQVVRGDSAAYFCASSLLDRSKSSYNSPLHFGNGTRLTVT.

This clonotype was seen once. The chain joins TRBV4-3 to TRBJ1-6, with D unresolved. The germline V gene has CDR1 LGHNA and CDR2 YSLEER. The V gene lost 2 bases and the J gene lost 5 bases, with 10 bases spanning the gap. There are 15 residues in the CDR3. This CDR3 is CASSQYQTDNSPLHF. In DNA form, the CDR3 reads TGCGCCAGCAGCCAATATCAAACGGATAATTCACCCCTCCACTTT.

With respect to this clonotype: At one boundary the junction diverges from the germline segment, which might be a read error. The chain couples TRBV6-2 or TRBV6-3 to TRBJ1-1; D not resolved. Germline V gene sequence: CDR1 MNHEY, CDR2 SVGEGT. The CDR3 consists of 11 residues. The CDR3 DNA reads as TGTGTCAGCAGACGGAACACTGAAGCTTTCTTT. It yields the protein CVSRRNTEAFF.

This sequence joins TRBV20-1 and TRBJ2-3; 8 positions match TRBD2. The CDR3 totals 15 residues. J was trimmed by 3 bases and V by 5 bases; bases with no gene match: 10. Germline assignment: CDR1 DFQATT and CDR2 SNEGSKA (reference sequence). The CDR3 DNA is TGCAGTGCTTCGGGAGGGATGGGAGTGACAGATACGCAGTATTTT. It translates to CSASGGMGVTDTQYF.

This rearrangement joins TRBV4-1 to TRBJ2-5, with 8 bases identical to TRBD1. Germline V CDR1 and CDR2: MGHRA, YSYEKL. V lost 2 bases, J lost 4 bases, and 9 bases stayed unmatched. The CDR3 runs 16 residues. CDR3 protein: CASSQRVRGTGETQYF. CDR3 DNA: TGCGCCAGCAGCCAACGAGTACGAGGGACAGGAGAGACCCAGTACTTC.

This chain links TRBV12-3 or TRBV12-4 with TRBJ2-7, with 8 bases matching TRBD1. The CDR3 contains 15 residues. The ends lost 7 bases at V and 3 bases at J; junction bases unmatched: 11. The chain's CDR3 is CASTINGQGFYEQYF. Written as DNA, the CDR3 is TGTGCCAGCACCATAAATGGACAGGGCTTCTACGAGCAGTACTTC.

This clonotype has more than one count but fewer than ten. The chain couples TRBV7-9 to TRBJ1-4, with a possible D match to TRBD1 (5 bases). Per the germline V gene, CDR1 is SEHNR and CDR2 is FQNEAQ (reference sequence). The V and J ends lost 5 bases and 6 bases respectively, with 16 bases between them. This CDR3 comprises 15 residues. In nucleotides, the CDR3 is TGTGCCAGCAGCCCAGGGCGGGCCGGTTATGAAAAACTGTTTTTT. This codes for CASSPGRAGYEKLFF.

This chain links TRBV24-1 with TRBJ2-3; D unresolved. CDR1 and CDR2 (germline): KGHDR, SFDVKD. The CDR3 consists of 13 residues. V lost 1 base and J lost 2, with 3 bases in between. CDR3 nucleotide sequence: TGTGCCACCAGTGATTTAATCACAGATACGCAGTATTTT. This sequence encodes CATSDLITDTQYF.

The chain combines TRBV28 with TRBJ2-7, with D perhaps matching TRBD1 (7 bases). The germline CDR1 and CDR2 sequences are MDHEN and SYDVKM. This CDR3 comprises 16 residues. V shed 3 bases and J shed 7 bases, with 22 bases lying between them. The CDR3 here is CASSFGQGGSYNEQYF. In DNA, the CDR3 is TGTGCCAGCAGTTTCGGCCAGGGGGGATCCTACAATGAGCAGTACTTC.

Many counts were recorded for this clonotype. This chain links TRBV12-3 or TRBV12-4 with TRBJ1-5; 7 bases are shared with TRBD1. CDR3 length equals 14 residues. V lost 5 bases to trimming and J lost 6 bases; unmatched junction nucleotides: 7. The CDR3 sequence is CASSVQGGSQPQHF. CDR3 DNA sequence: TGTGCCAGCAGTGTCCAAGGGGGCTCTCAGCCCCAGCATTTT.

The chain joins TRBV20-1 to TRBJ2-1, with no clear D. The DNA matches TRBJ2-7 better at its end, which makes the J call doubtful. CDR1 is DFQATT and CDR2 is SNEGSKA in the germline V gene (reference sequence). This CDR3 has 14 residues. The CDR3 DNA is TGCAGTGCTAGAGACGTCTTTTCCTACAATGAGCAGTACTTC. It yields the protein CSARDVFSYNEQYF.

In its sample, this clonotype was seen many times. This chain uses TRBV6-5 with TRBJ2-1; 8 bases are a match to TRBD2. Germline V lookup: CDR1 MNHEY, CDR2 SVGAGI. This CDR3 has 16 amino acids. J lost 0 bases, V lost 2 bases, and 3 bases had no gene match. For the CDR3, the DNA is TGTGCCAGCAGTTACGACAGCGGGAGCTCCTACAATGAGCAGTTCTTC. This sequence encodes CASSYDSGSSYNEQFF.

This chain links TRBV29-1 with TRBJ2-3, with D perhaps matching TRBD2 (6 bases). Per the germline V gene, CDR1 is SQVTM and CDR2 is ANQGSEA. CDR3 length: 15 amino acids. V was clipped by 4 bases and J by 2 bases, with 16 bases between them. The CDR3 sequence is CSVGDGSGPTDTQYF. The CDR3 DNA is TGCAGCGTTGGTGATGGGAGCGGGCCCACAGATACGCAGTATTTT.

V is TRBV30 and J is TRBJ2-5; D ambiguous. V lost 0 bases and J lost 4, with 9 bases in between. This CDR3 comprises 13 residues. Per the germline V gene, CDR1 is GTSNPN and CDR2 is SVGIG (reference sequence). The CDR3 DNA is TGTGCCTGGAGTGTGAAAGGGCCAGAGACCCAGTACTTC. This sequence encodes CAWSVKGPETQYF.